These 25 T cell receptor beta chains were all obtained from the same sample, sequenced in a study of blood T cell repertoires in COVID-19. Some clones are missing from TCRdb's copy, which holds only in-frame ones; the method was immunoSEQ multiplex PCR. This table has more than 85,000 clones, 85% appearing once. Sequencing was done on a sample of peripheral blood. The receptors stem from a man aged 50-60 years with acute or convalescent COVID-19.

CDR3 sequence: CASSGPGQFYNSPLHF. The CDR3 DNA sequence: TGTGCCAGCAGTGGACCGGGACAGTTCTATAATTCACCCCTCCACTTT. The rearrangement joins TRBV27 to TRBJ1-6; TRBD1 aligns across 7 bases. Germline lookup yields CDR1 MNHEY and CDR2 SMNVEV (reference sequence). The V and J ends lost 5 bases and 3 bases, in that order; junction bases with no gene match: 7. This CDR3 has 16 residues.

This chain joins TRBV10-3 and TRBJ2-1; TRBD1 matches at 8 bases. V lost 5 bases and J lost 9; bases outside the gene matches: 12. Germline V lookup: CDR1 ENHRY, CDR2 SYGVKD. This CDR3 region has 15 residues. CDR3 nucleotides: TGTGCCATCAGTCTTTCAGGGGGCCGGAGTGGTGAGCAGTTCTTC. Translation: CAISLSGGRSGEQFF.

In nucleotides, the CDR3 is TGTGCCACCAGTGATTTGCTGCCCAGGGGGCAAGGAAGCAATCAGCCCCAGCATTTT. Protein: CATSDLLPRGQGSNQPQHF. This chain connects TRBV24-1 to TRBJ1-5; 8 nucleotides match TRBD1. The V gene end was trimmed by 0 bases and the J gene end by 1 base; junction bases not matched to a gene: 10. In germline, CDR1 is KGHDR, CDR2 SFDVKD. The CDR3 consists of 19 residues.

The J gene is TRBJ1-2, the V gene TRBV18, with D unresolved. The CDR3 consists of 13 residues. V was clipped by 6 bases and J by 4 bases, with 12 bases between them. CDR1 and CDR2 (germline): KGHSH, LQKENI. CDR3 coding DNA: TGTGCCAGCTCTACCGACACCAGCTATGGCTACACCTTC. Protein product: CASSTDTSYGYTF. The variable domain in full, with the rest retrieved from reference TRBV18 and TRBJ1-2, is NAGVMQNPRHLVRRRGQEARLRCSPMKGHSHVYWYRQLPEEGLKFMVYLQKENIIDESGMPKERFSAEFPKEGPSILRIQQVVRGDSAAYFCASSTDTSYGYTFGSGTRLTVV.

A few counts support this clone. The V and J genes are TRBV19 and TRBJ1-5; perhaps TRBD1 as D (5 bases). Trimming took off 1 base at V and 6 bases at J, with 10 bases between the two ends. The germline V gene has CDR1 LNHDA and CDR2 SQIVND (reference sequence). This CDR3 comprises 14 residues. CDR3: CASSIVGGSQPQHF. For the CDR3, the DNA is TGTGCCAGTAGTATAGTTGGGGGGTCTCAGCCCCAGCATTTT.

The chain couples TRBV5-4 to TRBJ2-3, with 9 bases fitting TRBD1. V was pared by 3 bases and J by 1 base, with 3 bases of the junction left unmatched. Germline CDR1 and CDR2: SGHNT and YYREEE (reference sequence). This CDR3 has 15 residues. The CDR3, as DNA: TGTGCCAGCAGCTATCGGACAGGGGGCACAGATACGCAGTATTTT. Translated: CASSYRTGGTDTQYF.

The chain has TRBV7-2 and TRBJ1-2, with 7 positions matching TRBD1. Per the germline V gene, CDR1 is SGHTA and CDR2 is FQGNSA. Germline trimming cut 8 bases from V and 0 bases from J; bases unmatched to any gene: 3. This CDR3 has 13 amino acids. The CDR3 region is CASPGGTNYGYTF. CDR3 DNA sequence: TGTGCCAGCCCAGGGGGGACTAACTATGGCTACACCTTC.

The genes are TRBV4-1 and TRBJ1-1; 10 nucleotides match TRBD1. Looked up from germline, CDR1 is MGHRA and CDR2 is YSYEKL. The CDR3 runs 15 residues. Trimming cost V 4 bases and J 5 bases; bases outside gene matches: 7. Here the CDR3 reads CASSPEGQGRTEAFF. The DNA of the CDR3 is TGCGCCAGCAGCCCCGAGGGACAGGGGAGGACTGAAGCTTTCTTT.

CDR3 DNA: TGTGCCAGCAGCCCGGGACAGGGGGGAAGAGAGACCCAGTACTTC. This translates into CASSPGQGGRETQYF. The chain employs TRBV7-3 and TRBJ2-5; 11 nucleotides align to TRBD1. Germline CDR1 SGHTA, CDR2 FQGTGA. V lost 5 bases to trimming and J lost 4 bases; unmatched junction nucleotides: 6. The CDR3 length is 15 residues.

V usage is TRBV9 and J usage is TRBJ1-2; possibly TRBD1 for D (6 bases). With 4 bases removed from V and 8 bases from J, the gap between germline ends came to 18 bases. The CDR3 has 14 amino acids. CDR1 is SGDLS and CDR2 is YYNGEE in the germline V gene. The CDR3 region has the DNA TGTGCCAGCAGCCTAACGGACAGCTTGGTAGGCTACACCTTC. It encodes CASSLTDSLVGYTF.

A word on this clone: An end of the junction differs from the germline gene, which may be a read error. The CDR3 bases are TGTGCCAGCAGTTTAGGAGGACAGGGGCGGCATTTT. It codes for CASSLGGQGRHF. This rearrangement joins TRBV12-3 or TRBV12-4 to TRBJ1-3; 9 nucleotides match TRBD1. There are 12 residues in the CDR3.

This chain connects TRBV11-2 to TRBJ1-2, with unresolved D. The V and J ends lost 2 bases and 4 bases respectively, with 8 bases between them. This CDR3 has 13 amino acids. The germline CDR1 and CDR2 sequences are SGHAT and FQNNGV. DNA of the CDR3: TGTGCCAGCAGCTTAATAAACTCCTATGGCTACACCTTC. This translates into CASSLINSYGYTF. The complete variable domain, with remaining parts taken from reference TRBV11-2 and TRBJ1-2, reads EAGVAQSPRYKIIEKRQSVAFWCNPISGHATLYWYQQILGQGPKLLIQFQNNGVVDDSQLPKDRFSAERLKGVDSTLKIQPAKLEDSAVYLCASSLINSYGYTFGSGTRLTVV.

This chain links TRBV30 with TRBJ2-7; 16 bases are a match to TRBD2. CDR3 length: 15 residues. Germline V gene sequence: CDR1 GTSNPN, CDR2 SVGIG (reference sequence). J lost 2 bases, V lost 5 bases, and 3 bases had no gene match. This CDR3 is CAWGTSGREAYEQYF. The DNA of the CDR3 is TGTGCCTGGGGGACTAGCGGGAGGGAAGCCTACGAGCAGTACTTC.

This clone was recorded a few times. The chain uses TRBV19 and TRBJ2-3, with 12 nucleotides matching TRBD2. V gave up 7 bases and J gave up 3 bases; unmatched junction bases: 5. Germline CDR1 reads LNHDA; CDR2 reads SQIVND (reference sequence). The CDR3 runs to 15 residues. This CDR3 reads CASTVTSGRTDTQYF. CDR3 nucleotide sequence: TGTGCCAGTACGGTGACTAGCGGGAGAACAGATACGCAGTATTTT.

The gene calls are TRBV24-1 and TRBJ1-2, with D possibly being TRBD1 (6 bases). This CDR3 has 13 amino acids. The germline V and J ends were trimmed by 5 bases and 4 bases, with 10 bases remaining between them. From germline, CDR1 is KGHDR and CDR2 SFDVKD. The CDR3 reads CATSAPGAYGYTF. CDR3 bases: TGTGCCACCAGTGCCCCAGGGGCCTATGGCTACACCTTC.

This clone was recorded a few times. V is TRBV18 and J is TRBJ2-7; D gene uncertain. The length of the CDR3 is 13 residues. V lost 0 bases to trimming and J lost 5 bases, with 8 bases between them. Germline CDR1 KGHSH, CDR2 LQKENI. The CDR3 DNA reads as TGTGCCAGCTCACCACCCGCGGTCCACGAGCAGTACTTC. This sequence encodes CASSPPAVHEQYF. The entire variable domain, with the rest obtained from reference TRBV18 and TRBJ2-7, is as follows: NAGVMQNPRHLVRRRGQEARLRCSPMKGHSHVYWYRQLPEEGLKFMVYLQKENIIDESGMPKERFSAEFPKEGPSILRIQQVVRGDSAAYFCASSPPAVHEQYFGPGTRLTVT.

The CDR3 DNA reads as TGTGCCAGCAGGCGGACAGGGGGACCGAACACTGAAGCTTTCTTT. It codes for CASRRTGGPNTEAFF. The genes are TRBV6-5 and TRBJ1-1; TRBD1 matches 10 bases. The trim removed 6 bases at V and 1 base at J, leaving 5 bases unmatched. Germline assignment: CDR1 MNHEY and CDR2 SVGAGI. The CDR3 is 15 residues long.

The CDR3, as DNA: TGCGCCAGCAGCCCGACAGGGGGAATCGACGAGCAGTACTTC. Translating it yields CASSPTGGIDEQYF. The chain is built from TRBV4-1 and TRBJ2-7; TRBD1 matches 9 bases. The germline gives CDR1 MGHRA, CDR2 YSYEKL. The CDR3 length is 14 residues. The J segment lost 5 bases and the V segment lost 4 bases, leaving 6 bases of the junction unmatched.

The rearrangement links TRBV9 to TRBJ2-2, with D possibly being TRBD2 (5 bases). Germline V gene lookup returns CDR1 SGDLS and CDR2 YYNGEE. The CDR3 covers 13 residues. The V end lost 5 bases, the J end lost 7 bases, and 12 bases lay between the germline ends. The CDR3 protein is CASSRTRGGELFF. CDR3 DNA sequence: TGTGCCAGCAGTCGGACCCGGGGCGGGGAGCTGTTTTTT.

The chain couples TRBV7-9 to TRBJ1-5; D is undetermined. CDR3 length: 15 residues. With 4 bases removed from V and 1 base from J, the gap between germline ends came to 11 bases. CDR1 and CDR2 from the germline V gene are SEHNR and FQNEAQ (reference sequence). CDR3 residues: CASSSTGWSNQPQHF. The CDR3 nucleotides read TGTGCCAGCAGCTCGACTGGTTGGAGCAATCAGCCCCAGCATTTT. Using reference TRBV7-9 and TRBJ1-5 for the parts outside the CDR3, the full variable domain is DTGVSQNPRHKITKRGQNVTFRCDPISEHNRLYWYRQTLGQGPEFLTYFQNEAQLEKSRLLSDRFSAERPKGSFSTLEIQRTEQGDSAMYLCASSSTGWSNQPQHFGDGTRLSIL.

The rearrangement joins TRBV7-3 to TRBJ2-6; D remains unclear. The CDR3 contains 13 residues. Between the trimmed V and J ends, which lost 6 bases and 4 bases, there was a span of 7 bases. Germline CDR1 is SGHTA and CDR2 is FQGTGA. The CDR3 sequence: CASRLSGANVLTF. CDR3 DNA: TGTGCCAGCAGACTCTCGGGGGCCAACGTCCTGACTTTC.

J is TRBJ1-3 and V is TRBV30; D may be TRBD1 (5 bases). The CDR3 spans 14 residues. Trimming stripped 1 base from V and 0 bases from J, with 7 bases between. Germline CDR1 is GTSNPN and CDR2 is SVGIG (reference sequence). Here the CDR3 DNA reads TGTGCCTGGAGTGCCGACAGCTCTGGAAACACCATATATTTT. It translates to CAWSADSSGNTIYF.

The chain couples TRBV7-9 to TRBJ2-1, with unresolved D. This CDR3 contains 14 residues. CDR1 SEHNR and CDR2 FQNEAQ come from the germline V gene (reference sequence). Trimming shortened V by 7 bases and J by 0 bases, and 10 bases separated the two germline ends. CDR3 residues: CASNEFSSYNEQFF. CDR3 sequence (DNA): TGTGCCAGCAACGAATTCAGCTCCTACAATGAGCAGTTCTTC. Together with reference TRBV7-9 and TRBJ2-1, the CDR3 gives the full variable domain: DTGVSQNPRHKITKRGQNVTFRCDPISEHNRLYWYRQTLGQGPEFLTYFQNEAQLEKSRLLSDRFSAERPKGSFSTLEIQRTEQGDSAMYLCASNEFSSYNEQFFGPGTRLTVL.

The V call is TRBV27, the J call TRBJ2-1, with a tentative D call TRBD1 (6 bases). The length of the CDR3 is 17 residues. From germline, CDR1 is MNHEY and CDR2 SMNVEV (reference sequence). V was trimmed by 6 bases and J by 0 bases, leaving 18 bases between them. For the CDR3, the DNA is TGTGCCAGCAGCCGACAGGCACCCCTAAGCTCCTACAATGAGCAGTTCTTC. Its protein is CASSRQAPLSSYNEQFF.

The chain joins TRBV5-1 to TRBJ2-7; 7 nucleotides match TRBD1. The length of the CDR3 is 14 residues. Germline CDR1 and CDR2: SGHRS and YFSETQ. V trimming: 4 bases; J trimming: 5 bases; junction bases outside the gene matches: 9. This CDR3 reads CASSPSRGQNEQYF. CDR3 nucleotide sequence: TGCGCCAGCAGCCCGAGTAGGGGGCAGAACGAGCAGTACTTC.